The T cell receptor (beta chain) described here comes from a study of radiation and T cells in renal cell carcinoma. Study details: Nephrectomy followed 15 Gy stereotactic body radiation by 4 weeks.

Described time point: baseline pretreatment blood. Treatment here: 15 Gy SBRT to primary tumor, nephrectomy 4 weeks later. Serial blood draws occurred at baseline and 2 and 4 weeks post-SBRT. The patient's renal cell carcinoma had clear cell pathology. This CDR3 contains 13 residues. CDR1 MNHNY and CDR2 SVGAGI come from the germline V gene (reference sequence). V lost 5 bases, J lost 3 bases, and 2 bases stayed unmatched. Here immunoSEQ multiplex PCR was the method, and the copy in TCRdb shows in-frame clones only, minus some. The sample yields about 160,000 clones, about nine tenths seen once. The sequence derives from a woman in her 70s with renal cell carcinoma. V gene TRBV6-6 combines with J gene TRBJ2-5; 8 nucleotides agree with TRBD1. The sample consisted of blood, taken from a patient whose treatment included radiotherapy and nephrectomy. The CDR3 is CASSGQGKETQYF. DNA of the CDR3: TGTGCCAGCAGTGGACAGGGAAAAGAGACCCAGTACTTC.